The T cell receptor (beta chain) under discussion was sequenced for a study of blood T cell repertoires in COVID-19. The CDR3 consists of 15 residues. Germline V CDR1 and CDR2: SGHRS, YFSETQ. V was pared by 1 base and J by 8 bases, with 7 bases of the junction left unmatched. Repertoires were generated with immunoSEQ multiplex PCR, while TCRdb's copy carries only in-frame clones and drops some. The sample has about 95,000 clones; approximately 81% are singletons. The sequence derives from a man older than 75 with active or convalescent COVID-19. Sequenced input: peripheral blood. V and J are TRBV5-1 and TRBJ2-1; 9 bases agree with TRBD2. The DNA for the CDR3 is TGCGCCAGCAGCTTGCGGAGCGGGGGGATATATGAGCAGTTCTTC. This translates into CASSLRSGGIYEQFF.